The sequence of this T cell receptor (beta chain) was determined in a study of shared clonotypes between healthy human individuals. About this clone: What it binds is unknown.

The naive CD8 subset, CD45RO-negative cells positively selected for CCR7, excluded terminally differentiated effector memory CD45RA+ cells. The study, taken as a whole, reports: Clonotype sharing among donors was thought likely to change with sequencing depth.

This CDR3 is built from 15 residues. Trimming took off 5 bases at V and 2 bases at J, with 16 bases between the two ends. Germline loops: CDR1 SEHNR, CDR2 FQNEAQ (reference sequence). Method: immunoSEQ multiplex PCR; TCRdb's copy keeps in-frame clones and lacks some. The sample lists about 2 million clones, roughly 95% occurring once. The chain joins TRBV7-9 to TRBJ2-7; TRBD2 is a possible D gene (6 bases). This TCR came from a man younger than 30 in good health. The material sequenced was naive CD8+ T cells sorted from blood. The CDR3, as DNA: TGTGCCAGCAGCCCGGCGGGACGGATGACCTACGAGCAGTACTTC. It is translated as CASSPAGRMTYEQYF.